These 21 T cell receptor beta chains came from one sample sequenced in a study of human T cells and chemical hapten exposure. TCRdb re-called the RACE reads through MiXCR, storing one row per CDR3 protein. The sample consists of some 400,000 distinct CDR3 sequences, nearly 5% of them appearing once. As for time point: patch test 1, 2 weeks after DPC sensitization. Stated treatment: therapeutic diphenylcyclopropenone sensitization with weekly scalp DPC. The sequencing used whole blood, collected in connection with sensitization to the hapten diphenylcyclopropenone (DPC). These receptor sequences come from a woman between 50 and 59 years old with alopecia areata. Some clones in this sample may be carry-over from other donors' samples.

This clonotype was seen a few times. The V and J genes are TRBV20-1 and TRBJ2-3, with 8 bases matching TRBD2. J lost 10 bases, V lost 5 bases, and 14 bases had no gene match. Per germline, CDR1 DFQATT and CDR2 SNEGSKA (reference sequence). CDR3 length equals 14 residues. The CDR3 is CSARQSGGPAAQYF. CDR3 DNA: TGCAGTGCTCGACAAAGCGGGGGCCCAGCAGCGCAGTATTTT.

This clonotype was detected a few times. The chain joins TRBV5-6 to TRBJ2-4; D remains ambiguous. Germline assignment: CDR1 SGHDT and CDR2 YYEEEE. V was pared by 2 bases and J by 6 bases, with 9 bases between. CDR3 length: 13 residues. The CDR3 nucleotides are TGTGCCAGCAGCTTCGGACGGCCAAACATTCAGTACTTC. Translating gives CASSFGRPNIQYF.

This clonotype appeared many times. The chain combines TRBV7-6 with TRBJ1-1; 9 bases align to TRBD1. With V trimmed by 5 bases and J by 5 bases, 6 bases remained unmatched. This CDR3 region has 14 residues. The germline CDR1 and CDR2 sequences are SGHVS and FNYEAQ. As DNA, the CDR3 is TGTGCCAGCAGCCGGACAGGGGCTGGGACTGAAGCTTTCTTT. It encodes CASSRTGAGTEAFF.

This clonotype was detected ten times or more. This sequence joins TRBV7-8 and TRBJ1-5; the match to TRBD1 covers 8 bases. V trimming: 5 bases; J trimming: 1 base; junction bases outside the gene matches: 16. Germline-derived CDR1 and CDR2 are SGHVS and FQNEAQ. This CDR3 region has 19 residues. The CDR3 DNA is TGTGCCAGCAGCCACGTTTTTGGCAGGGGGCTTGGAAGCAATCAGCCCCAGCATTTT. Protein product: CASSHVFGRGLGSNQPQHF.

This clonotype was counted many times. This sequence joins TRBV6-1 and TRBJ1-5, with a tentative D call TRBD1 (5 bases). Between the trimmed V and J ends, which lost 7 bases and 5 bases, there was a span of 15 bases. This CDR3 comprises 14 residues. The germline CDR1 and CDR2 sequences are MNHNS and SASEGT. This chain's CDR3 is CASTRDRADQPQHF. DNA for the CDR3: TGTGCCAGCACCCGAGACAGAGCGGATCAGCCCCAGCATTTT.

This chain uses TRBV6-5 with TRBJ1-3, with D possibly TRBD1 on 6 matching bases. From germline, CDR1 is MNHEY and CDR2 SVGAGI. The CDR3 contains 16 residues. Trimming stripped 0 bases from V and 0 bases from J, with 9 bases between. The CDR3 here is CASSYSWTASGNTIYF. CDR3 DNA sequence: TGTGCCAGCAGTTACTCCTGGACAGCCTCTGGAAACACCATATATTTT.

This clonotype was recorded many times. This chain joins TRBV7-3 and TRBJ2-1; the D gene is possibly TRBD2 (6 bases). CDR3 length equals 13 residues. Germline V lookup: CDR1 SGHTA, CDR2 FQGTGA. The germline V and J ends were trimmed by 1 base and 9 bases, with 10 bases remaining between them. CDR3 region: CASSLMGGGEQFF. CDR3 DNA: TGTGCCAGCAGCTTAATGGGGGGAGGTGAGCAGTTCTTC.

This clonotype was detected ten times or more. V usage is TRBV4-3 and J usage is TRBJ2-6; 8 bases fit TRBD1. The junction had 13 bases not matched to a gene; V was cut back by 0 bases and J by 3 bases. CDR1 LGHNA and CDR2 YSLEER come from the germline V gene. CDR3 length equals 20 residues. CDR3 sequence (DNA): TGCGCCAGCAGCCAAGAGGCCTTAGGACAGGGCCAACGTGGGGCCAACGTCCTGACTTTC. Translated, it gives CASSQEALGQGQRGANVLTF.

The rearrangement uses TRBV5-1 and TRBJ1-6; D uncertain. Trimming stripped 2 bases from V and 7 bases from J, with 7 bases between. The CDR3 is 13 residues long. The germline gives CDR1 SGHRS, CDR2 YFSETQ. CDR3 in amino acids: CASSFEPNSPLHF. CDR3 coding DNA: TGCGCCAGCAGCTTCGAACCAAATTCACCCCTCCACTTT.

This clonotype occurred many times. The chain uses TRBV10-3 and TRBJ2-3; D not resolved. The CDR3 consists of 15 residues. Germline V gene data show CDR1 as ENHRY and CDR2 as SYGVKD. Trimming pared 0 bases from V and 0 bases from J, leaving 7 bases between. The chain's CDR3 is CAISESSTSTDTQYF. The CDR3 coding sequence is TGTGCCATCAGTGAGTCGAGTACCAGCACAGATACGCAGTATTTT.

This clonotype was observed a few times. The chain links TRBV20-1 to TRBJ2-1; D may be TRBD2 (6 bases). The CDR3 has 13 amino acids. V lost 5 bases and J 8 bases, leaving 16 bases between the germline ends. The V gene's germline CDR1 is DFQATT and CDR2 SNEGSKA (reference sequence). CDR3: CSARPLAIHEQFF. The CDR3 coding sequence is TGCAGTGCTCGGCCGCTAGCGATCCATGAGCAGTTCTTC.

This clonotype was counted between two and nine times. V and J are TRBV20-1 and TRBJ2-3, with 9 bases identical to TRBD2. The ends lost 1 base at V and 5 bases at J; junction bases unmatched: 7. The CDR3 loop spans 15 amino acids. Germline CDR1 DFQATT, CDR2 SNEGSKA (reference sequence). In nucleotides, the CDR3 is TGCAGTGCTAGAGCCGCGGGGGGGCCAGGAGATACGCAGTATTTT. Translated: CSARAAGGPGDTQYF.

This clonotype appeared many times. The chain has TRBV20-1 and TRBJ2-3, with D hard to call. The CDR3 spans 11 residues. CDR1 and CDR2 from the germline V gene are DFQATT and SNEGSKA (reference sequence). The CDR3 protein is CSASSTDTQYF. The CDR3 DNA reads as TGCAGCGCCTCTAGCACAGATACGCAGTATTTT.

This clonotype appeared many times. The chain links TRBV5-4 to TRBJ2-2; D may be TRBD2 (6 bases). The V end lost 3 bases, the J end lost 4 bases, and 10 bases lay between the germline ends. The CDR3 covers 14 residues. Germline CDR1 is SGHNT and CDR2 is YYREEE (reference sequence). In DNA form, the CDR3 reads TGTGCCAGCAGCTGGGGGAGGTCCACCGGGGAGCTGTTTTTT. It translates to CASSWGRSTGELFF.

The CDR3 sequence is CASSLDPGGRYEQYF. For the CDR3, the DNA is TGCGCCAGCAGCTTGGATCCAGGGGGAAGGTACGAGCAGTACTTC. The gene calls are TRBV5-1 and TRBJ2-7, with 7 nucleotides matching TRBD1. Germline V gene sequence: CDR1 SGHRS, CDR2 YFSETQ. The CDR3 is 15 residues long. After removal of 0 bases from V and 4 bases from J, the junction contained 7 bases not matched to a gene.

Regarding this clonotype: This sequence may be a read error, since a much larger clone differs from it by one base. The chain uses TRBV24-1 and TRBJ2-3, with 7 bases lining up with TRBD2. Germline values: CDR1 KGHDR, CDR2 SFDVKD. This CDR3 is built from 16 residues. The CDR3 DNA follows: TGTGCCACCAGTGAACACCGGGACTACAGCACAGATCCGCAGTATTTT. Protein: CATSEHRDYSTDPQYF.

The table lists this clonotype with many counts. The genes are TRBV6-1 and TRBJ1-6; 8 nucleotides align to TRBD1. From germline, CDR1 is MNHNS and CDR2 SASEGT. The trim removed 2 bases at V and 4 bases at J, leaving 7 bases unmatched. CDR3 length equals 17 residues. The CDR3 nucleotides read TGTGCCAGCAGTGAATCCCGACAGGGGTTTTATAATTCACCCCTCCACTTT. Its translation is CASSESRQGFYNSPLHF.

This clonotype has a handful of counts. The chain couples TRBV6-4 to TRBJ2-1; D gene ambiguous. Germline CDR1 and CDR2: MRHNA and SNTAGT. V shed 0 bases and J shed 5 bases, with 8 bases lying between them. This CDR3 contains 14 residues. The CDR3 DNA sequence: TGTGCCAGCAGTGACTCTTTAGATAACAATGAGCAGTTCTTC. As protein: CASSDSLDNNEQFF.

This clonotype was seen a single time. Germline and junction disagree at one end, which may indicate a read error. The rearrangement links TRBV7-2 to TRBJ2-5; no firm D call. This CDR3 has 13 residues. The germline gives CDR1 SGHTA, CDR2 FQGNSA. The CDR3 loop reads CASSLESQESQYF. CDR3 DNA: TGTGCCAGCAGCTTGGAATCCCAAGAGTCCCAGTACTTC.

This clonotype has just a few counts. The chain links TRBV28 to TRBJ1-5; D is undetermined. The CDR3 is made up of 13 amino acids. V dropped 7 bases and J dropped 6 bases, with 13 bases sitting between them. CDR1 and CDR2 from the germline V gene are MDHEN and SYDVKM. CDR3 in amino acids: CASISLDGQPQHF. Written as DNA, the CDR3 is TGTGCCAGCATTTCCCTGGACGGTCAGCCCCAGCATTTT.

This clonotype was recorded at least ten times. This chain links TRBV7-2 with TRBJ2-4; D not certain. Trimming removed 1 base from V and 0 bases from J, with 10 bases in between. CDR3 length: 16 residues. From germline, CDR1 is SGHTA and CDR2 FQGNSA. This chain's CDR3 is CASSLGLQLAKNIQYF. CDR3 nucleotide sequence: TGTGCCAGCAGCTTAGGACTCCAGCTAGCCAAAAACATTCAGTACTTC. Drawing the rest from reference TRBV7-2 and TRBJ2-4, the complete variable domain is GAGVSQSPSNKVTEKGKDVELRCDPISGHTALYWYRQSLGQGLEFLIYFQGNSAPDKSGLPSDRFSAERTGGSVSTLTIQRTQQEDSAVYLCASSLGLQLAKNIQYFGAGTRLSVL.